This TCR beta chain was retrieved from a study of T cells expressing NK-cell markers. Study outcomes and limitations: Also leading the CD3+CD56-NKG2C+ fraction in a handful of donors were these clonotypes. In more than 5 donors, dominant CD3+CD56+NKG2C+ clones formed 1.0-7.0% of CD8+ cells.

Making the TCR beta cDNA relied on 5'RACE template switching with UMIs. TCRdb re-called the 5' RACE reads and shows each CDR3 protein once, DNA omitted. The sample has around 550,000 distinct CDR3 sequences. CDR1 and CDR2 from the germline V gene are DFQATT and SNEGSKA (reference sequence). There are 14 residues in the CDR3. Regarding this clonotype: Its antigen is currently unknown.

The chain links TRBV20-1 to TRBJ2-3; TCRdb returns TRBD1, unconfirmable since there is no DNA. The clonotype was recovered from a man aged 18 to 30 in good health. Sequencing was done on a sample of blood T cells: a sorted CD56 or NKG2C T cell subset, CD4+ or CD8+ T cells, or bulk PBMC T cells (not recorded which). The CDR3 loop is CSASGNRVTDTQYF.